A selection of T cell receptor beta chains follows, all from one sample in a study of response to subunit inactivated influenza vaccine. TCRdb called the RT-PCR reads again in MiXCR, with one record for every CDR3 protein. The sample has 550,000 to 650,000 distinct CDR3 sequences, roughly 10% seen once. Sample: PBMCs from blood, taken on the day of vaccination. These receptors came from a man over 45 who received an inactivated influenza vaccine. Each CDR3 is given with its conserved first and last residue. A D gene is named only where the DNA matches it firmly. Some rows mark clone size as missing; the rest say once, few, many or name a class of expanded clone.

j_call	d_call	clone_size	v_call	cdr3_aa	cdr3_nt
TRBJ2-2	NA	NA	TRBV24-1	CATSDIGHTGELFF	TGTGCCACCAGTGATATCGGACACACCGGGGAGCTGTTTTTT
TRBJ1-5	NA	few	TRBV27	CASSYRDNQPQHF	TGTGCCAGCAGTTACCGCGACAATCAGCCCCAGCATTTT
TRBJ2-1	NA	NA	TRBV10-3	CAISERGTLLLPVTFHEQFF	TGTGCCATCAGTGAGCGAGGGACCCTACTCCTCCCGGTTACCTTTCATGAGCAGTTCTTC
TRBJ2-7	NA	many	TRBV14	CASSPQYLTWDYEQYF	TGTGCCAGCAGTCCTCAGTACTTGACATGGGACTACGAGCAGTACTTC
TRBJ2-5	NA	NA	TRBV5-1	CASTGDGQETQYF	TGCGCCAGCACCGGGGACGGACAAGAGACCCAGTACTTC
TRBJ1-4	NA	many	TRBV15	CATSRPSQVAKLFF	TGTGCCACCAGCAGACCCTCTCAAGTCGCAAAACTGTTTTTT
TRBJ2-3	TRBD2	many	TRBV5-6	CASSGTSGPDTQYF	TGTGCCAGCTCCGGGACTAGCGGTCCAGATACGCAGTATTTT
TRBJ2-7	TRBD2	NA	TRBV3-1	CASSQTGLGGYEQYF	TGTGCCAGCAGCCAAACGGGACTAGGGGGCTACGAGCAGTACTTC
TRBJ2-7	TRBD2	NA	TRBV28	CASPSGRAREQYF	TGTGCCAGTCCTAGCGGGAGGGCGCGCGAGCAGTACTTC
TRBJ1-3	NA	NA	TRBV11-2	CASSYLSQGSGNTIYF	TGTGCCAGCAGCTACCTATCACAGGGTTCTGGAAACACCATATATTTT
TRBJ1-5	TRBD1	few	TRBV20-1	CSARGVVGDRVGQPQHF	TGCAGTGCTAGAGGGGTAGTAGGGGACAGGGTAGGCCAGCCCCAGCATTTT